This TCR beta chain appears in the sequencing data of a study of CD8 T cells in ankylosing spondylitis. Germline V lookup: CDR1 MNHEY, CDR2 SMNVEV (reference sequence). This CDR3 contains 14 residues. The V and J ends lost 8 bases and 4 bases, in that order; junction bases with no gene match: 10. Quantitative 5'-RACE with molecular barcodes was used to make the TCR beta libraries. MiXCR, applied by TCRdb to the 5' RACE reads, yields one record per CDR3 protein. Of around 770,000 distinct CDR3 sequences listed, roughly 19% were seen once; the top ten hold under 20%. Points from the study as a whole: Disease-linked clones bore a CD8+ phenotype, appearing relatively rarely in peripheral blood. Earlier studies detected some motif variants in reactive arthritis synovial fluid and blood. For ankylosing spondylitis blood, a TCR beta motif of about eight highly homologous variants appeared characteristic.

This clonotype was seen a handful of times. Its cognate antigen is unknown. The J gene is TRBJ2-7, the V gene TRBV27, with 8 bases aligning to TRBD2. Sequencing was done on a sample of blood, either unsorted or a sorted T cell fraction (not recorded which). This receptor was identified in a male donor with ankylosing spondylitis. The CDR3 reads CASGPGTRGYEQYF. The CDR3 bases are TGTGCCAGCGGTCCCGGGACTAGAGGGTACGAGCAGTACTTC.